This T cell receptor beta chain was recorded in a study of CD8+CD57+ T cells in acquired aplastic anemia. Per germline, CDR1 SGHTA and CDR2 FQGNSA. The CDR3 runs to 16 residues. V shed 3 bases and J 4 bases; nucleotides not matched to a gene: 9. Patients chosen for sequencing had shown CD8+CD57+ cell expansion by flow cytometry. TCR beta VDJ and CDR3 were profiled, and genomic DNA was the template. Each CDR3 protein gets one entry after TCRdb re-called the reads with MiXCR. Of just over 40,000 distinct CDR3 sequences listed, 60% to 80% are singletons. This receptor was obtained from a human donor with aplastic anemia. The chain carries TRBV7-2 and TRBJ2-7, with 10 bases fitting TRBD2. The sequencing sample was made of sorted CD4+, CD8+, or CD8+CD57+ T cells (not recorded which) from PBMCs. Written as DNA, the CDR3 is TGTGCCAGCAGCTTTGTAGCGGCTAGCGGGAGTTACGAGCAGTACTTC. Its translation is CASSFVAASGSYEQYF.